Listed below are T cell receptor beta chains from one sample, sequenced in a study of blood T cell repertoires in COVID-19. Method: immunoSEQ multiplex PCR; TCRdb's copy keeps in-frame clones and lacks some. Of 30,000 to 40,000 clones detected, 80% appear once; the ten largest clones hold 31%. The sequenced sample was peripheral blood. Receptors originate from a man older than 75 with acute or convalescent COVID-19. CDR3s include the opening cysteine and the closing phenylalanine or tryptophan. A D gene is named only where the DNA matches it firmly. Expanded clones are given a class, and other clones once, few, many or no size at all.

clone_size: -
d_call: TRBD2
j_call: TRBJ2-7
v_call: TRBV29-1
cdr3_nt: TGCAGCGTTGAAGTCGCGGGGGGCATGGCGCGGCAGTACTTC
cdr3_aa: CSVEVAGGMARQYF

clone_size: once
d_call: -
j_call: TRBJ1-3
v_call: TRBV6-5
cdr3_nt: TGTGCCAGCAGGCCTACTGGAAACACCATATATTTT
cdr3_aa: CASRPTGNTIYF

clone_size: -
d_call: -
j_call: TRBJ1-2
v_call: TRBV10-3
cdr3_nt: TGTGCCATCAGTGAGGGGTCGGGGTACTATGGCTACACCTTC
cdr3_aa: CAISEGSGYYGYTF

clone_size: once
d_call: TRBD2
j_call: TRBJ2-3
v_call: TRBV3-1/TRBV3-2
cdr3_nt: TGTGCCAGCAGCCCGACTAGCGGGGCTACCACAGATACGCAGTATTTT
cdr3_aa: CASSPTSGATTDTQYF

clone_size: -
d_call: -
j_call: TRBJ2-1
v_call: TRBV5-1
cdr3_nt: TGCGCCAGCAGCGCTTTCTTAGGAGGAAGATCCTACAATGAGCAGTTCTTC
cdr3_aa: CASSAFLGGRSYNEQFF

clone_size: -
d_call: -
j_call: TRBJ1-1
v_call: TRBV7-6
cdr3_nt: TGTGCCAGCAGCTTAGGGGGGGTGACTGAAGCTTTCTTT
cdr3_aa: CASSLGGVTEAFF

clone_size: -
d_call: TRBD1
j_call: TRBJ1-5
v_call: TRBV7-8
cdr3_nt: TGTGCCAGCAGCTTAGGGCAGGGGGCGCGCGGCAATCAGCCCCAGCATTTT
cdr3_aa: CASSLGQGARGNQPQHF

clone_size: -
d_call: TRBD2
j_call: TRBJ2-2
v_call: TRBV5-4
cdr3_nt: TGTGCCAGCACCCGGTCTTCCGGGGGAGGGCCGTCCGGGGAGCTGTTTTTT
cdr3_aa: CASTRSSGGGPSGELFF

clone_size: -
d_call: -
j_call: TRBJ1-3
v_call: TRBV5-4
cdr3_nt: TGTGCCAGCAGCTCTCCACGGGACAACTCTGGAAACACCATATATTTT
cdr3_aa: CASSSPRDNSGNTIYF

clone_size: -
d_call: TRBD2
j_call: TRBJ2-3
v_call: TRBV12-3/TRBV12-4
cdr3_nt: TGTGCCAGCAGTGCGGGAGATTCAGATACGCAGTATTTT
cdr3_aa: CASSAGDSDTQYF

clone_size: -
d_call: -
j_call: TRBJ2-1
v_call: TRBV4-2
cdr3_nt: TGTGCCAGCAGCCAAGCGGGAGTGATCTCCTACAATGAGCAGTTCTTC
cdr3_aa: CASSQAGVISYNEQFF

clone_size: -
d_call: TRBD1
j_call: TRBJ1-6
v_call: TRBV7-9
cdr3_nt: TGTGCCAGCAGCTTAGCGCACTCCCGGGACAGGCTTAATTCACCCCTCCACTTT
cdr3_aa: CASSLAHSRDRLNSPLHF

clone_size: -
d_call: -
j_call: TRBJ1-2
v_call: TRBV14
cdr3_nt: TGTGCCAGCAGCCAAGCCGCCAGGGACTATGGCTACACCTTC
cdr3_aa: CASSQAARDYGYTF

clone_size: -
d_call: TRBD1
j_call: TRBJ1-4
v_call: TRBV5-1
cdr3_nt: TGCGCCAGCAGCTCTGGACAGGGTCATGAAAAACTGTTTTTT
cdr3_aa: CASSSGQGHEKLFF

clone_size: -
d_call: TRBD1
j_call: TRBJ2-7
v_call: TRBV9
cdr3_nt: TGTGCCAGCAGCGCAGGACAGGGGGGTTCCTACGAGCAGTACTTC
cdr3_aa: CASSAGQGGSYEQYF

clone_size: -
d_call: TRBD1
j_call: TRBJ2-3
v_call: TRBV6-4
cdr3_nt: TGTGCCAGCAGTGACTTCGGACAGGGGGCAGCTACGCAGTATTTT
cdr3_aa: CASSDFGQGAATQYF

clone_size: -
d_call: -
j_call: TRBJ2-7
v_call: TRBV5-8
cdr3_nt: TGTGCCAGCAGCGCAGGCCCCTACGAGCAGTACTTC
cdr3_aa: CASSAGPYEQYF

clone_size: -
d_call: -
j_call: TRBJ2-3
v_call: TRBV5-1
cdr3_nt: TGCGCCAGCAGCTTTCAAGCGGGTACTAGCACAGATACGCAGTATTTT
cdr3_aa: CASSFQAGTSTDTQYF